Below, 13 T cell receptor beta chains from the same sample are listed, as sequenced in a study of T cells in women clearing cervical HPV infection. The table came from immunoSEQ multiplex PCR; TCRdb's copy has only in-frame clones and leaves some out. The table lists approximately 30,000 clones. Sequencing input: blood buffy coat. These TCRs come from a woman aged 18 to 75 with a cervical HPV16 infection that either progressed to CIN3+ or cleared (not recorded which).

Note on this clone: Coverage ceases 3 residues before the CDR3 finishes, and the germline J gene fills in the end. The J gene is TRBJ2-7, the V gene TRBV5-1; TRBD1 might be the D (6 bases). The V end was cut by 5 bases, the J end by 3 bases, with 12 bases between. This CDR3 has 13 amino acids. The germline CDR1 and CDR2 sequences are SGHRS and YFSETQ. The CDR3 region is CASRLGGSYEQYF. The part of the CDR3 DNA that was read is TGCGCCAGCAGGCTAGGGGGTAGCTACGAG.

About this clone itself: Read data end 3 residues before the CDR3 end; the end is taken from the germline J gene. The J gene is TRBJ1-1, the V gene TRBV5-6, with D possibly TRBD1 on 6 matching bases. Germline V gene lookup returns CDR1 SGHDT and CDR2 YYEEEE. The CDR3 is made up of 14 amino acids. The V end was cut by 0 bases, the J end by 4 bases, with 10 bases between. CDR3 DNA (partial): TGTGCCAGCAGCTTGGGAGCCAGGGGCACTGAA. Protein product: CASSLGARGTE. The full-length CDR3 reads as CASSLGARGTEAFF.

Comment on this clone: Read coverage stops 3 residues before the CDR3 terminus; the germline J gene supplies the remainder. The chain uses TRBV27 and TRBJ2-7; the D gene is possibly TRBD2 (5 bases). Germline assignment: CDR1 MNHEY and CDR2 SMNVEV (reference sequence). V dropped 3 bases and J dropped 3 bases, with 9 bases sitting between them. The CDR3 runs to 13 residues. The CDR3 is CASSFPAVYEQYF. The sequenced CDR3 bases are TGTGCCAGCAGTTTCCCAGCGGTCTACGAG.

Notes on this clone: The CDR3 is cut off 3 residues early in the read; its end comes from the germline J gene. The chain has TRBV6-2 or TRBV6-3 and TRBJ2-3, with TRBD1 matching over 7 bases. Germline V gives CDR1 MNHEY, CDR2 SVGEGT. The V gene end was trimmed by 7 bases and the J gene end by 2 bases; junction bases not matched to a gene: 15. CDR3 length: 17 residues. The chain's CDR3 is CASNLFPDRMNTDTQYF. CDR3 bases read: TGTGCCAGCAATCTATTTCCGGACAGGATGAACACAGATACG.

In the case of this clone: The read ends 3 residues before the CDR3 terminus; that terminus is restored from the germline J gene. J is TRBJ2-1 and V is TRBV5-1; the match to TRBD1 covers 8 bases. This CDR3 has 15 amino acids. V lost 4 bases, J lost 6 bases, and 9 bases stayed unmatched. Germline CDR1 reads SGHRS; CDR2 reads YFSETQ. The sequenced part of the CDR3 DNA is TGCGCCAGCAGCCGAGGACAGGGCGAGTCCAATGAG. It encodes CASSRGQGESNE. The entire CDR3 reads CASSRGQGESNEQFF.

As to this clone: The read ends 3 residues shy of where the CDR3 ends; the end is completed using the germline J gene. The rearrangement uses TRBV2 and TRBJ2-7, with D perhaps matching TRBD2 (6 bases). CDR1 is SNHLY and CDR2 is FYNNEI in the germline V gene. The length of the CDR3 is 13 residues. V was cut by 3 bases and J by 3 bases, with 9 bases left in between. CDR3 protein: CASSEDYSYEQYF. The sequenced part of the CDR3 DNA is TGTGCCAGCAGTGAGGACTACAGCTACGAG.

Worth noting for this clone: The CDR3 goes on 3 residues after the read ends, and that part is filled in from the germline J gene. The chain carries TRBV7-9 and TRBJ1-6; TRBD1 aligns across 8 bases. Germline V lookup: CDR1 SEHNR, CDR2 FQNEAQ (reference sequence). The CDR3 has 14 residues. J was trimmed by 7 bases and V by 5 bases; bases with no gene match: 4. CDR3 sequence reads: CASSAQGGNSPLHF. CDR3 bases read: TGTGCCAGCAGCGCACAGGGGGGAAATTCACCC.

Regarding this clone: Sequencing ends 3 residues short of the CDR3 end; the germline J gene provides the rest. The chain links TRBV5-1 to TRBJ2-3; D gene uncertain. CDR1 is SGHRS and CDR2 is YFSETQ in the germline V gene. The CDR3 spans 17 residues. Trimming left V 0 bases short and J 0 bases short, with 14 bases between. The part of the CDR3 DNA that was read is TGCGCCAGCAGCTTGGGCGGAGCCACCTCTAGCACAGATACG. Its protein product is CASSLGGATSSTDT. The full CDR3 is CASSLGGATSSTDTQYF.

With respect to this clone: The read gets to within 3 residues of the CDR3 end, and the germline J gene fills in the rest. The V and J genes are TRBV6-1 and TRBJ1-5; 9 bases map to TRBD1. The V segment lost 3 bases and the J segment 6 bases; nucleotides outside the gene matches: 9. In germline, CDR1 is MNHNS, CDR2 SASEGT. The CDR3 extends over 16 amino acids. The CDR3 bases that were read are TGTGCCAGCAGTGATCCGGGACAGGGTCCATTTCAGCCC. As protein: CASSDPGQGPFQP. The CDR3 in full is CASSDPGQGPFQPQHF.

On this clone: The read stops 3 residues short of the end of the CDR3; the missing end is completed from the germline J gene. The chain uses TRBV7-2 and TRBJ2-1; 11 bases fit TRBD2. V lost 5 bases, J lost 4 bases, and 4 bases stayed unmatched. The CDR3 loop spans 15 amino acids. In germline, CDR1 is SGHTA, CDR2 FQGNSA. The CDR3: CASSRLAGSYNEQFF. The CDR3 DNA, read in part, is TGTGCCAGCAGCCGACTAGCGGGATCGTACAATGAG.

Regarding this clone: The CDR3 is cut off 3 residues early in the read; its end comes from the germline J gene. J is TRBJ2-3 and V is TRBV19, with 9 bases matching TRBD1. V was pared by 6 bases and J by 2 bases, with 6 bases of the junction left unmatched. The CDR3 is 15 residues long. Germline-derived CDR1 and CDR2 are LNHDA and SQIVND (reference sequence). The CDR3 region is CASRRQGDYTDTQYF. The covered CDR3 bases are TGTGCCAGTAGGAGACAGGGGGATTACACAGATACG.

CDR3 loop: CSARVPSGTPQETQYF. Incomplete CDR3 DNA: TGCAGTGCTAGAGTCCCTAGCGGGACACCGCAAGAGACC. The V and J genes are TRBV20-1 and TRBJ2-5; 9 bases line up with TRBD2. The read falls 3 residues short of the CDR3 end, and the missing part is taken from the germline J gene. The V and J ends lost 1 base and 2 bases, in that order; junction bases with no gene match: 8. The CDR3 length is 16 residues. CDR1 and CDR2 (germline): DFQATT, SNEGSKA (reference sequence).

As for this clone: The sequenced fragment ends 3 residues before the CDR3 boundary, so the rest is inferred from the germline J gene. This chain joins TRBV7-9 and TRBJ2-1; 12 positions agree with TRBD1. J lost 8 bases, V lost 5 bases, and 7 bases had no gene match. Germline values: CDR1 SEHNR, CDR2 FQNEAQ (reference sequence). This CDR3 is 15 amino acids long. The CDR3 sequence: CASSRSGTGGYEQFF. Incomplete CDR3 DNA: TGTGCCAGCAGCCGATCCGGGACAGGGGGCTATGAG.